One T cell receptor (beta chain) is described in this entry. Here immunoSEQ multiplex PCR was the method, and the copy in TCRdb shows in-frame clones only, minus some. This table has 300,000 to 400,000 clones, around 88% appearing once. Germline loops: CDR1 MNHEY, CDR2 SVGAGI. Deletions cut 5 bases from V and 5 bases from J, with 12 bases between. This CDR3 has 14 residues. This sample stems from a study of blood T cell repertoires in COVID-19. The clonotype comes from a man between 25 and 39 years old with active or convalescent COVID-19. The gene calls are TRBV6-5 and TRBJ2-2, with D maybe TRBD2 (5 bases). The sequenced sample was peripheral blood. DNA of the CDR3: TGTGCCAGCAGTCAGACTACGTGGACCGGGGAGCTGTTTTTT. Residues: CASSQTTWTGELFF.